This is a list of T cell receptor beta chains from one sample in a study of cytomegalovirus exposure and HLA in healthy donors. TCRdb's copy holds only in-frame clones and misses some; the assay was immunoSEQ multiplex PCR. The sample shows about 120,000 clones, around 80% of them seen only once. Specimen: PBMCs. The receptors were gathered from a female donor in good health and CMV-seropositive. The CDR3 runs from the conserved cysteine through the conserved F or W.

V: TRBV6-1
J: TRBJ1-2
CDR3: CASREGALTTHTF

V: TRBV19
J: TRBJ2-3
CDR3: CASSPDRPPDTQYF

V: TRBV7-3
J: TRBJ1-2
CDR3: CASSPGQGNGYTF

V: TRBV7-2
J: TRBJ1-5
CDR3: CASSPDSHQPQHF

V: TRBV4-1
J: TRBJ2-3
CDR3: CASSQGTGELTDTQYF

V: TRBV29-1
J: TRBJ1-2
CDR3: CSVATGTYGYTF

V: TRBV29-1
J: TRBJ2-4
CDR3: CSVDQGAQNIQYF

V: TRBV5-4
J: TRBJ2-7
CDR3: CASSPLTGTRGSYEQYF

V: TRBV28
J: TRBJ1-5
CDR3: CASRSTGIRNQPQHF

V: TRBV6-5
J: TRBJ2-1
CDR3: CATRPHQNRDEQFF

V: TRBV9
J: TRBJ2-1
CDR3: CASSVPAGGNNEQFF

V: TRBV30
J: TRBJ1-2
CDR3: CAWNRDYGYTF

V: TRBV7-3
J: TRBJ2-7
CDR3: CASSLSPGGYYEQYF

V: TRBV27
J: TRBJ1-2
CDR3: CASSTERTGVYGYTF

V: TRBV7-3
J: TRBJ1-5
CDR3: CASSSIGDRGGNQPQHF

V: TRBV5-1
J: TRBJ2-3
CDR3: CASSLVAGGLSDTQYF

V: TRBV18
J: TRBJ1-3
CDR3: CASSSHDRAGNTIYF

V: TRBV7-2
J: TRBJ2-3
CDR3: CASSLVGGTDTQYF

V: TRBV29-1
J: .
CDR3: CSVGRWTGELFF

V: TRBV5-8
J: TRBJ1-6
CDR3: CASSDGQSNSPLHF

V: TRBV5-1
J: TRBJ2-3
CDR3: CASSETGGPDTQYF

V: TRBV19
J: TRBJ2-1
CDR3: CASSPGTGRSYNEQFF

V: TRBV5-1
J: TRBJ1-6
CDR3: CASSLGGQYNSPLHF

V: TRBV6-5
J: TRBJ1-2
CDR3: CASSKTGANYGYTF

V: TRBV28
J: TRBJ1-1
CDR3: CASSPWDRNTEAFF

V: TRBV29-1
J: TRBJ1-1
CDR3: CSVEEQGPEAFF

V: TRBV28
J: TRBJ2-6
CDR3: CASSLGSGGDGANVLTF

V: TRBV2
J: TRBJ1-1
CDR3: CASSEEWDRANTEAFF

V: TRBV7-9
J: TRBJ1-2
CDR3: CASSPGTGGNYGYTF

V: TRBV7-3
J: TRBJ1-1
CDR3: CASSFQENTEAFF

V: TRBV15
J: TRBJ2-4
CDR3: CATSRDHGAGGNIQYF

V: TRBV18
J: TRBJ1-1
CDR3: CASSLPGGSTEAFF

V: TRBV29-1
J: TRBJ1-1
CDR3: CSVDESQNTEAFF

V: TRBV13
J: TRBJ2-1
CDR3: CASSCTFVGPYEQFF

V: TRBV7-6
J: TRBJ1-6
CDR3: CASSLALGSPLHF

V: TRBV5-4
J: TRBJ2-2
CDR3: CASRPEGTIRNTGELFF

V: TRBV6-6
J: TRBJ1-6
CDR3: CASRPRERWSPLHF

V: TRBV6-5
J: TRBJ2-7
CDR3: CASRPDRGYEQYF

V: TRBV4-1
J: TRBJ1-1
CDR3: CASSFAGHTEAFF

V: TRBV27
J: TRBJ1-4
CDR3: CASRQGSEKLFF

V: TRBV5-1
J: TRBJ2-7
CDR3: CASSPIPRLYEQYF

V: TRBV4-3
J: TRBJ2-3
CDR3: CASSPGLASTDTQYF

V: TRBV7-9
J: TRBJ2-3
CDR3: CASSFGQGTDTQYF

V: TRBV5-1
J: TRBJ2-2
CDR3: CASSGGQTNTGELFF